The next 27 T cell receptor beta chains were all read from a single sample in a study of T cells in Graves' hyperthyroidism and ophthalmopathy (dated by TCRdb to between 2018 and 2020). Libraries were built with multiplex PCR. These reads were obtained on an Illumina HiSeq 2000. The TCR beta CDR3 regions were amplified from RNA transcripts. The TCR CDR3 was subjected to a first round of RT-PCR using the HTBI primer set and the Qiagen OneStep RT-PCR kit. TCRdb applied fastp at Q25 and MiXCR to the public reads, then kept only in-frame beta chains. Entries that share a CDR3 protein sequence are merged under the most common genes and DNA. This sample lists 750,000 to 900,000 distinct CDR3 sequences; around 38% were detected once. The leading ten clones occupy 8.9% of the sample. The specimen sequenced was blood. Every receptor here comes from a young man with Graves' hyperthyroidism.

The chain has TRBV13 and TRBJ2-7; no clear D gene. This CDR3 contains 11 residues. Trimming took 4 bases from V and 6 from J, leaving 7 bases between them. The germline gives CDR1 PRHDT, CDR2 FYEKMQ (reference sequence). The CDR3 loop is CASSSSCEQYF. In DNA, the CDR3 is TGTGCCAGCAGCTCGTCATGCGAGCAGTACTTC.

J is TRBJ2-5 and V is TRBV12-3 or TRBV12-4; 10 bases are a match to TRBD1. J gave up 13 bases and V 5 bases, and 13 bases lay outside the gene matches. This CDR3 has 14 residues. CDR3 amino acids: CASSRTGGKGKLYF. The CDR3 DNA sequence: TGTGCCAGCAGTAGGACAGGGGGAAAGGGGAAACTGTACTTC.

This clonotype has just a few counts. This chain connects TRBV5-1 to TRBJ1-3; the D gene is possibly TRBD1 (6 bases). Looked up from germline, CDR1 is SGHRS and CDR2 is YFSETQ. CDR3 length: 15 amino acids. V was cut by 2 bases and J by 4 bases, with 13 bases left in between. The chain's CDR3 is CASSFEQGFGNTIYF. The CDR3 DNA reads as TGCGCCAGCAGCTTCGAGCAGGGGTTCGGAAACACCATATATTTT.

A remark on this clonotype: The germline gene is not matched at one end of the junction; a read error may be the cause. The chain employs TRBV7-9 and TRBJ1-5, with D tentatively TRBD1 (5 bases). The CDR3 covers 14 residues. The germline V gene encodes CDR1 SEHNR and CDR2 FQNEAQ (reference sequence). The CDR3 protein is CATSARDGHRPRHF. The DNA of the CDR3 is TGTGCCACCAGCGCCCGGGACGGCCACAGGCCCCGGCATTTT.

The chain recombines TRBV4-1 with TRBJ1-1; D is unresolved. There are 14 residues in the CDR3. Germline lookup yields CDR1 MGHRA and CDR2 YSYEKL. With 5 bases removed from V and 5 bases from J, the gap between germline ends came to 15 bases. The CDR3 reads CASSSRSGETEAFF. Written as DNA, the CDR3 is TGCGCCAGCAGCAGTCGATCCGGCGAGACTGAAGCTTTCTTT.

This clonotype was counted ten times or more. The V and J genes are TRBV14 and TRBJ2-7; D is ambiguous. The V end lost 4 bases, the J end lost 3 bases, and 16 bases lay between the germline ends. The CDR3 consists of 15 residues. Germline V gene sequence: CDR1 SGHDN, CDR2 FVKESK. CDR3: CASSPGVNRVYEQYF. The CDR3 DNA reads as TGTGCCAGCAGCCCTGGGGTCAACCGAGTCTACGAGCAGTACTTC.

This chain links TRBV29-1 with TRBJ1-5; D is perhaps TRBD1 (5 bases). The CDR3 is 14 amino acids. Germline V gives CDR1 SQVTM, CDR2 ANQGSEA. V was cut by 4 bases and J by 8 bases, with 18 bases left in between. CDR3 nucleotides: TGCAGCGTTGGGAACGCAGGGACCTTGGAGCCCCAGCATTTT. Protein sequence: CSVGNAGTLEPQHF. Based on the CDR3 plus reference TRBV29-1 and TRBJ1-5, the full variable domain is SAVISQKPSRDICQRGTSLTIQCQVDSQVTMMFWYRQQPGQSLTLIATANQGSEATYESGFVIDKFPISRPNLTFSTLTVSNMSPEDSSIYLCSVGNAGTLEPQHFGDGTRLSIL.

This clonotype turned up a few times. The CDR3 sequence is CASSWGPYNSYEQYF. The CDR3 nucleotides read TGTGCCAGCAGCTGGGGTCCGTACAACTCCTACGAGCAGTACTTC. The V and J genes are TRBV7-2 and TRBJ2-7; no clear D. Germline assignment: CDR1 SGHTA and CDR2 FQGNSA. Trimming took off 4 bases at V and 0 bases at J, with 13 bases between the two ends. This CDR3 is built from 15 residues.

The J gene is TRBJ2-5, the V gene TRBV7-2; the D call may be TRBD1 or TRBD2 (6 bases each). This CDR3 is built from 15 residues. Germline lookup yields CDR1 SGHTA and CDR2 FQGNSA. Trimming stripped 2 bases from V and 5 bases from J, with 15 bases between. CDR3 in amino acids: CASSLLGGPGETQYF. CDR3 in DNA: TGTGCCAGCAGCTTACTTGGGGGGCCTGGGGAGACCCAGTACTTC. The full variable domain, in which reference TRBV7-2 and TRBJ2-5 provide the parts outside the CDR3, is GAGVSQSPSNKVTEKGKDVELRCDPISGHTALYWYRQSLGQGLEFLIYFQGNSAPDKSGLPSDRFSAERTGGSVSTLTIQRTQQEDSAVYLCASSLLGGPGETQYFGPGTRLLVL.

The chain is built from TRBV27 and TRBJ1-1; tentatively, D is TRBD1 (5 bases). Trimming took off 3 bases at V and 3 bases at J, with 14 bases between the two ends. The CDR3 loop spans 15 amino acids. Germline V gives CDR1 MNHEY, CDR2 SMNVEV (reference sequence). The CDR3: CASSFSTGVYTEAFF. CDR3 coding DNA: TGTGCCAGCAGTTTTAGTACGGGGGTGTACACTGAAGCTTTCTTT.

The rearrangement uses TRBV10-3 and TRBJ2-6, with D uncertain. The CDR3 has 12 amino acids. CDR1 ENHRY and CDR2 SYGVKD come from the germline V gene. V lost 7 bases and J lost 10, with 11 bases in between. This chain's CDR3 is CAIKDLKNVLTF. The CDR3 DNA is TGTGCCATCAAGGACCTGAAAAACGTCCTGACTTTC.

The rearrangement links TRBV5-1 to TRBJ1-6; the match to TRBD1 covers 9 bases. This CDR3 has 15 residues. V lost 1 base to trimming and J lost 7 bases; unmatched junction nucleotides: 3. Germline lookup yields CDR1 SGHRS and CDR2 YFSETQ. This CDR3 reads CASSLTGQGNSPLHF. The CDR3 coding sequence is TGCGCCAGCAGCTTGACGGGACAGGGAAATTCACCCCTCCACTTT.

Details on this clonotype: A much larger clone differs from this one at a single base, so this may be a read error. V and J are TRBV19 and TRBJ1-6, with a possible D match to TRBD1 (6 bases). CDR1 LNHDA and CDR2 SQIVND come from the germline V gene (reference sequence). This CDR3 comprises 17 residues. The V end was cut by 2 bases, the J end by 14 bases, with 25 bases between. This chain's CDR3 is CASSITGSEQGVVALHF. The CDR3, as DNA: TGTGCCAGTAGTATAACAGGCTCAGAACAGGGTGTTGTAGCCCTCCACTTT.

V usage is TRBV12-3 or TRBV12-4 and J usage is TRBJ2-5; D is possibly TRBD2 (5 bases). This CDR3 has 12 amino acids. V was clipped by 5 bases and J by 7 bases, with 11 bases between them. Here the CDR3 reads CASSLGVGTQYF. For the CDR3, the DNA is TGTGCCAGCAGTCTCGGGGTCGGGACCCAGTACTTC.

Many counts were recorded for this clonotype. The chain is built from TRBV15 and TRBJ1-5, with D tentatively TRBD1 (6 bases). The CDR3 totals 15 residues. V dropped 3 bases and J dropped 4 bases, with 13 bases sitting between them. From germline, CDR1 is LNHNV and CDR2 YYDKDF (reference sequence). CDR3 DNA sequence: TGTGCCACCAGCAGTAGGGGACACCAAAATCAGCCCCAGCATTTT. As protein: CATSSRGHQNQPQHF.

A few counts support this clonotype. J is TRBJ1-6 and V is TRBV12-3 or TRBV12-4; D gene uncertain. Trimming left V 1 base short and J 7 bases short, with 11 bases between. The CDR3 spans 15 residues. CDR3 in DNA: TGTGCCAGCAGTTTAGACAACTTCGGGAATTCACCCCTCCACTTT. Amino acid sequence: CASSLDNFGNSPLHF.

Ten or more counts support this clonotype. V usage is TRBV2 and J usage is TRBJ1-2, with 9 positions matching TRBD1. V trimming: 3 bases; J trimming: 4 bases; junction bases outside the gene matches: 3. The CDR3 covers 14 residues. CDR1 SNHLY and CDR2 FYNNEI come from the germline V gene. The CDR3 DNA reads TGTGCCAGCAGTGAGGACAGGGGCGGCTATGGCTACACCTTC. As protein: CASSEDRGGYGYTF.

This clonotype was observed many times. The chain has TRBV20-1 and TRBJ1-1; a possible D gene is TRBD1 (6 bases). This CDR3 is 13 amino acids long. Germline-derived CDR1 and CDR2 are DFQATT and SNEGSKA (reference sequence). V was cut by 6 bases and J by 6 bases, with 17 bases left in between. The CDR3 DNA reads TGCAGTGCCGTTACAGGGTATGGCGCTGAAGCTTTCTTT. It codes for CSAVTGYGAEAFF.

The chain uses TRBV10-2 and TRBJ1-5, with D unresolved. Germline V gene sequence: CDR1 WSHSY, CDR2 SAAADI. V lost 0 bases and J lost 3, with 6 bases in between. CDR3 size: 14 residues. The DNA of the CDR3 is TGCGCCAGCAGTGAGTCGTTGGCCAATCAGCCCCAGCATTTT. It specifies CASSESLANQPQHF.

The chain carries TRBV19 and TRBJ2-7, with TRBD2 identical over 12 bases. Trimming cost V 5 bases and J 5 bases; bases outside gene matches: 7. The length of the CDR3 is 15 residues. The germline gives CDR1 LNHDA, CDR2 SQIVND (reference sequence). The CDR3 DNA reads TGTGCCAGTAGTGCCTCGGGACTAGCGGGTCACGAGCAGTACTTC. Amino acids: CASSASGLAGHEQYF.

This clonotype was seen many times. The CDR3 region is CASSRDSGGTEAFF. The CDR3 bases are TGCGCCAGCAGCCGCGACTCAGGCGGCACTGAAGCTTTCTTT. The chain is built from TRBV4-1 and TRBJ1-1; D is unclear. V gave up 4 bases and J gave up 4 bases, with 13 bases separating them. Germline V gene data show CDR1 as MGHRA and CDR2 as YSYEKL. The CDR3 totals 14 residues.

This clonotype was observed at least ten times. This chain connects TRBV7-9 to TRBJ1-1, with D possibly being TRBD1 (6 bases). Deletions cut 6 bases from V and 4 bases from J, with 15 bases between. This CDR3 has 14 residues. CDR1 and CDR2 (germline): SEHNR, FQNEAQ (reference sequence). The CDR3 region has the DNA TGTGCCAGCAGTTACATGGACAGTGCCACTGAAGCTTTCTTT. This gives the protein CASSYMDSATEAFF.

The rearrangement links TRBV7-9 to TRBJ1-6; 7 bases map to TRBD1. Germline loops: CDR1 SEHNR, CDR2 FQNEAQ (reference sequence). Trimming at V came to 2 bases and at J to 6 bases, leaving 7 bases not matched to a gene. This CDR3 is 16 amino acids long. CDR3 loop: CASSLSTGQLNSPLHF. CDR3 bases: TGTGCCAGCAGCTTATCAACGGGACAGCTTAATTCACCCCTCCACTTT. The entire variable domain, with the rest obtained from reference TRBV7-9 and TRBJ1-6, is as follows: DTGVSQNPRHKITKRGQNVTFRCDPISEHNRLYWYRQTLGQGPEFLTYFQNEAQLEKSRLLSDRFSAERPKGSFSTLEIQRTEQGDSAMYLCASSLSTGQLNSPLHFGNGTRLTVT.

The V gene is TRBV6-5, the J gene TRBJ1-6; 10 nucleotides agree with TRBD1. Per germline, CDR1 MNHEY and CDR2 SVGAGI. This CDR3 is built from 15 residues. J lost 5 bases, V lost 7 bases, and 5 bases had no gene match. The CDR3 region is CASKPGQGNNSPLHF. The CDR3 coding sequence is TGTGCCAGCAAACCGGGACAGGGGAATAATTCACCCCTCCACTTT.

The gene calls are TRBV7-2 and TRBJ1-5, with D perhaps matching TRBD1 (5 bases). This CDR3 comprises 13 residues. Trimming stripped 3 bases from V and 8 bases from J, with 11 bases between. Germline V gene lookup returns CDR1 SGHTA and CDR2 FQGNSA. As DNA, the CDR3 is TGTACCAGCAGCTTGGATGTACAGGAGCCCCAGCATTTT. Protein product: CTSSLDVQEPQHF.

This CDR3 reads CASNPGELFF. CDR3 DNA sequence: TGTGCCAGCAACCCGGGGGAGCTGTTTTTT. V usage is TRBV7-2 and J usage is TRBJ2-2; no firm D call. CDR3 length equals 10 residues. V was trimmed by 7 bases and J by 8 bases, leaving 5 bases between them. The germline CDR1 and CDR2 sequences are SGHTA and FQGNSA.

This clonotype has only a few counts. The chain has TRBV7-9 and TRBJ2-7; D possibly corresponds to TRBD2 (5 bases). CDR1 and CDR2 from the germline V gene are SEHNR and FQNEAQ (reference sequence). The CDR3 length is 14 residues. The V end was cut by 5 bases, the J end by 4 bases, with 15 bases between. CDR3 protein: CASSPVRRLYEQYF. CDR3 in DNA: TGTGCCAGCAGCCCGGTGAGGAGACTATACGAGCAGTACTTC. Based on the CDR3 plus reference TRBV7-9 and TRBJ2-7, the full variable domain is DTGVSQNPRHKITKRGQNVTFRCDPISEHNRLYWYRQTLGQGPEFLTYFQNEAQLEKSRLLSDRFSAERPKGSFSTLEIQRTEQGDSAMYLCASSPVRRLYEQYFGPGTRLTVT.